Listed below are T cell receptor beta chains from one sample, sequenced in a study of blood T cell repertoires in COVID-19. TCRdb keeps only in-frame clones here, not all; method: immunoSEQ multiplex PCR. The sample has about 170,000 clones; approximately 89% are singletons. The sequencing input was peripheral blood. The source of these receptors is a man aged 65 to 79 with acute or convalescent COVID-19. Both conserved end residues are part of each CDR3. D genes are given only for firm matches. Some rows have no size entry. The others give once, few or many, or a class for an expanded clone.

V gene	clone size	J gene	D gene	CDR3 protein	CDR3 DNA
TRBV12-3/TRBV12-4	NA	TRBJ1-6	NA	CASSLDDYSPLHF	TGTGCCAGCAGTTTAGATGACTATTCACCCCTCCACTTT
TRBV28	NA	TRBJ2-1	NA	CASSLFTQNYYNEQFF	TGTGCCAGCAGTTTATTCACCCAGAACTACTACAATGAGCAGTTCTTC
TRBV21-1	NA	TRBJ2-3	NA	CASSLKVGLRTDTQYF	TGTGCCAGCAGCCTTAAGGTGGGACTACGCACAGATACGCAGTATTTT
TRBV5-6	NA	TRBJ1-5	NA	CASSSGIQPQHF	TGTGCCAGCAGCTCCGGGATACAGCCCCAGCATTTT
TRBV7-2	NA	TRBJ2-7	TRBD1	CASSLAGTGWEQYF	TGTGCCAGCAGCTTAGCTGGGACAGGGTGGGAGCAGTACTTC
TRBV9	NA	TRBJ1-1	NA	CASSVGAGNTEAFF	TGTGCCAGCAGCGTAGGGGCAGGCAACACTGAAGCTTTCTTT
TRBV13	NA	TRBJ2-3	NA	CASSLTGNTQYF	TGTGCCAGCAGCTTAACGGGAAATACGCAGTATTTT
TRBV11-3	NA	TRBJ2-1	TRBD2	CASSGGGYNEQFF	TGTGCCAGCAGCGGGGGGGGTTACAATGAGCAGTTCTTC
TRBV28	NA	TRBJ1-5	NA	CASREGGGNQPQHF	TGTGCCAGCAGGGAAGGGGGGGGCAATCAGCCCCAGCATTTT
TRBV2	NA	TRBJ1-1	NA	CASSRQDRNTEAFF	TGTGCCAGCAGTCGGCAGGATCGGAACACTGAAGCTTTCTTT
TRBV19	NA	TRBJ1-5	TRBD1	CASLGTGDSGNQPQHF	TGTGCCAGCCTAGGGACAGGGGATTCGGGCAATCAGCCCCAGCATTTT
TRBV4-2	NA	TRBJ1-3	NA	CASSQDGRADYSGNTIYF	TGTGCCAGCAGCCAAGATGGCCGGGCAGACTACTCTGGAAACACCATATATTTT
TRBV10-3	NA	TRBJ2-1	NA	CAISGKLARSYNEQFF	TGTGCCATCAGTGGAAAACTAGCTAGGTCCTACAATGAGCAGTTCTTC
TRBV3-1/TRBV3-2	NA	TRBJ1-1	NA	CASSQDPRGQAFF	TGTGCCAGCAGCCAAGATCCCAGGGGCCAAGCTTTCTTT
TRBV6-1	NA	TRBJ1-2	NA	CASSEMFIYGYTF	TGTGCCAGCAGTGAAATGTTCATCTATGGCTACACCTTC
TRBV6-1	NA	TRBJ2-7	NA	CASSGTWTGRAYEQYF	TGTGCCAGCAGTGGCACATGGACAGGGAGGGCTTACGAGCAGTACTTC
TRBV21-1	NA	TRBJ1-2	NA	CASSTSGRRGYGYTF	TGTGCCAGCAGCACCTCAGGGCGCAGGGGCTATGGCTACACCTTC
TRBV11-2	once	TRBJ1-1	NA	CASSPILWGGAFF	TGTGCCAGCAGCCCAATTTTATGGGGGGGCGCTTTCTTT
TRBV9	NA	TRBJ2-2	TRBD1	CASSVGTGEDTGELFF	TGTGCCAGCAGCGTCGGGACAGGGGAGGACACCGGGGAGCTGTTTTTT